This T cell receptor beta chain originates from a study of blood T cell repertoires in COVID-19. Study at large: Sources were T cells, B-cell-depleted T cells, or PBMCs; the material itself was cDNA or gDNA.

Per the study methods: Nucleated cell number was recorded as an estimate derived from reference gene primer amplification. Sequenced by immunoSEQ multiplex PCR; TCRdb stores in-frame clones only, minus some. For V, J and clone size, that table is used; D and trimming come from the DNA. In the table there are more than 85,000 clones, approximately 82% of which are singletons. Material: peripheral blood. The source of this sequence is a man aged 55 to 69 with acute or convalescent COVID-19.

CDR3 loop: CASSLRGPKVNEQFF. DNA of the CDR3: TGTGCCAGCAGTTTAAGGGGGCCCAAGGTCAATGAGCAGTTCTTC. The chain employs TRBV28 and TRBJ2-1; 7 positions agree with TRBD1. V dropped 2 bases and J dropped 6; count of bases not matched to a gene: 7. The germline CDR1 and CDR2 sequences are MDHEN and SYDVKM. The CDR3 runs 15 residues.